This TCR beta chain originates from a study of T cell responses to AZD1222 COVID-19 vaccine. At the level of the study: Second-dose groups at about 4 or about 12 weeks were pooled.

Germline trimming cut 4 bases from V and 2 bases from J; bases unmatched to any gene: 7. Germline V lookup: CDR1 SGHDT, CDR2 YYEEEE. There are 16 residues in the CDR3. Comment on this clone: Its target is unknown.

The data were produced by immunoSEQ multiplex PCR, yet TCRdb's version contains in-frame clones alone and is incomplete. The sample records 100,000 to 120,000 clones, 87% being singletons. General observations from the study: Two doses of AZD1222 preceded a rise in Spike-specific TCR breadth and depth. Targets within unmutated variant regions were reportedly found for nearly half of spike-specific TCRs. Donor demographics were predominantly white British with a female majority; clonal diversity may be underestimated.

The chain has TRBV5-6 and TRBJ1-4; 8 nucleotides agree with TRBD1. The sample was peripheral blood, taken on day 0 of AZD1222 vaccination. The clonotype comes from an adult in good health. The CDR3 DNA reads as TGTGCCAGCAGCGGGGGGACAGGCGCCACTAATGAAAAACTGTTTTTT. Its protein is CASSGGTGATNEKLFF. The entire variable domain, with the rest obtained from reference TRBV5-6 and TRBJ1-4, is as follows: DAGVTQSPTHLIKTRGQQVTLRCSPKSGHDTVSWYQQALGQGPQFIFQYYEEEERQRGNFPDRFSGHQFPNYSSELNVNALLLGDSALYLCASSGGTGATNEKLFFGSGTQLSVL.